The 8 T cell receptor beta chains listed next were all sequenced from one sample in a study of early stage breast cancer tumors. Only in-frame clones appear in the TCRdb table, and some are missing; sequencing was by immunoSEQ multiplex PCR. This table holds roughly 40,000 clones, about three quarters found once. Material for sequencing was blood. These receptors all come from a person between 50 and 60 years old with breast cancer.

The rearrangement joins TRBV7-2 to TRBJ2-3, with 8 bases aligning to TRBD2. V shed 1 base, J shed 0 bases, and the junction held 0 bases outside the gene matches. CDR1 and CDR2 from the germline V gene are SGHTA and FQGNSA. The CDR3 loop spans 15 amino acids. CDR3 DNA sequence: TGTGCCAGCAGCTTAGTAGCGGGGAGCACAGATACGCAGTATTTT. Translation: CASSLVAGSTDTQYF.

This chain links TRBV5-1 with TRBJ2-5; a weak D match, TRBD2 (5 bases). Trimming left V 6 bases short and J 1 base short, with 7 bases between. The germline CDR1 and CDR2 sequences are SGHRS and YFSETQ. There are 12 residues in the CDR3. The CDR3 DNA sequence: TGCGCCAGCACCGCGGGCCAAGAGACCCAGTACTTC. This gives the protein CASTAGQETQYF.

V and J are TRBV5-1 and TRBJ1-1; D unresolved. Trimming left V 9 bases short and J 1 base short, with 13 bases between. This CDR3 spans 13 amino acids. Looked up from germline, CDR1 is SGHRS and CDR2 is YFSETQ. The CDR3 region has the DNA TGCGCCACGAAGGGAGGCCCGAACACTGAAGCTTTCTTT. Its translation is CATKGGPNTEAFF.

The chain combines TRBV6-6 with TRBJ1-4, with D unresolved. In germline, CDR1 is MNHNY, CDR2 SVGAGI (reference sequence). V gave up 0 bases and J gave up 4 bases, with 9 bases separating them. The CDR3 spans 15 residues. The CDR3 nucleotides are TGTGCCAGCAGTTACTCGGGGAGGCTTAATGAAAAACTGTTTTTT. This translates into CASSYSGRLNEKLFF.

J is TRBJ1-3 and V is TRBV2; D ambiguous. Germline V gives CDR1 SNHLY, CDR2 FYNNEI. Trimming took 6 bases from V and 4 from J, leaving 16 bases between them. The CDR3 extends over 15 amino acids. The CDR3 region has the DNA TGTGCCAGCAGCCCAGTCGGATTGGGCGGAAACACCATATATTTT. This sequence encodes CASSPVGLGGNTIYF.

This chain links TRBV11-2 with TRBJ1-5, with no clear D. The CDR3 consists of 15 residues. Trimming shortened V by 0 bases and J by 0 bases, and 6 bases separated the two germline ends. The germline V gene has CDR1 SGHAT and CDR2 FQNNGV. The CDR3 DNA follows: TGTGCCAGCAGCTTAGAATCGGGTAGCAATCAGCCCCAGCATTTT. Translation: CASSLESGSNQPQHF.

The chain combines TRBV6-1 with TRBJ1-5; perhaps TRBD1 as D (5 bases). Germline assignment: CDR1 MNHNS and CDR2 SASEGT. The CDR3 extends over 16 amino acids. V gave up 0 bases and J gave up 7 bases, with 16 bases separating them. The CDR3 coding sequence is TGTGCCAGCAGTGAAGCGGACTCAGGGCGGGGGCAGCCCCAGCATTTT. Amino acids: CASSEADSGRGQPQHF.

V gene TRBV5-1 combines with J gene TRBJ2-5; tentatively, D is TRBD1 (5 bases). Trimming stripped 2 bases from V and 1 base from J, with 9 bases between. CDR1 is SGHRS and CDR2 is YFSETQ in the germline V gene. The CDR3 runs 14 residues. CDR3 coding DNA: TGCGCCAGCAGCTTAGGTACAGGCCAAGAGACCCAGTACTTC. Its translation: CASSLGTGQETQYF. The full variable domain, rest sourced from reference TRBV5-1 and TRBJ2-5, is KAGVTQTPRYLIKTRGQQVTLSCSPISGHRSVSWYQQTPGQGLQFLFEYFSETQRNKGNFPGRFSGRQFSNSRSEMNVSTLELGDSALYLCASSLGTGQETQYFGPGTRLLVL.